This TCR beta chain was found in a study of T cell responses to AZD1222 COVID-19 vaccine. Whole-study results and caveats: Clonal diversity was possibly underestimated, and the donors were mostly white British, with more females. Reports indicate that nearly half of spike-specific TCRs are directed at unmutated variant regions. Baseline antibody screening turned up just a handful of seropositive AZD1222 recipients. Dominant CD4 TCR responses targeted spike regions 160-218 and 743-854.

The CDR3 contains 13 residues. V lost 3 bases and J lost 4, with 11 bases in between. Germline values: CDR1 SGDLS, CDR2 YYNGEE. Profiled with immunoSEQ multiplex PCR; TCRdb holds only in-frame clones, not every one. Of about 120,000 clones in the sample, roughly 90% were seen once. Worth noting for this clone: Its cognate antigen is unknown.

The sequences come from peripheral blood, collected on day 0 of AZD1222 vaccination. V is TRBV9 and J is TRBJ2-7; D unresolved. This receptor was identified in an adult in good health. Written as DNA, the CDR3 is TGTGCCAGCAGCGCCCGTACCGCGTACGAGCAGTACTTC. Encoded protein: CASSARTAYEQYF.